Shown below are 28 T cell receptor beta chains from a single sample sequenced in a study of T cell clones after liver transplantation. TCRdb's table, derived via immunoSEQ multiplex PCR, lists solely in-frame clones and lacks some. The sample lists 70,000 or so clones, around nine tenths occurring once. The sequencing used CD4+ T cells from blood, collected before liver transplant. These TCRs come from a human donor who received a liver transplant.

The rearrangement uses TRBV30 and TRBJ1-1; TRBD1 matches at 10 bases. After removal of 4 bases from V and 10 bases from J, the junction contained 6 bases not matched to a gene. The CDR3 loop spans 12 amino acids. Germline CDR1 and CDR2: GTSNPN and SVGIG (reference sequence). CDR3 sequence (DNA): TGTGCCTGGATCGGACAGGGGGTGGGAGCTTTCTTT. Protein sequence: CAWIGQGVGAFF.

This chain joins TRBV9 and TRBJ2-5; D is perhaps TRBD1 or TRBD2 (5 bases each). The CDR3 extends over 15 amino acids. Germline CDR1 SGDLS, CDR2 YYNGEE. Trimming took 4 bases from V and 11 from J, leaving 24 bases between them. CDR3 nucleotides: TGTGCCAGCAGCCGAACCGGGACCGGGGTTACAAAGCAGTACTTC. As protein: CASSRTGTGVTKQYF.

The gene calls are TRBV7-3 and TRBJ2-2; 7 nucleotides line up with TRBD1. Germline V gene lookup returns CDR1 SGHTA and CDR2 FQGTGA. V dropped 4 bases and J dropped 3; count of bases not matched to a gene: 2. CDR3 length equals 14 residues. The CDR3 loop reads CASSSTGDTGELFF. As DNA, the CDR3 is TGTGCCAGCAGCTCTACAGGGGACACCGGGGAGCTGTTTTTT.

The chain couples TRBV5-6 to TRBJ1-2; D is uncertain. This CDR3 has 14 residues. Germline CDR1 and CDR2: SGHDT and YYEEEE. Trimming left V 3 bases short and J 5 bases short, with 14 bases between. This chain's CDR3 is CASSSRGRNYGYTF. The CDR3 nucleotides are TGTGCCAGCAGCTCCCGGGGTCGAAATTATGGCTACACCTTC.

The genes are TRBV19 and TRBJ1-2; D may be TRBD1 (6 bases). The CDR3 length is 15 residues. CDR1 LNHDA and CDR2 SQIVND come from the germline V gene (reference sequence). The V end was cut by 2 bases, the J end by 4 bases, with 14 bases between. Here the CDR3 reads CASSILRDTLYGYTF. The CDR3 DNA follows: TGTGCCAGTAGTATATTAAGGGACACCCTCTATGGCTACACCTTC. Full variable domain (missing parts from reference TRBV19 and TRBJ1-2): DGGITQSPKYLFRKEGQNVTLSCEQNLNHDAMYWYRQDPGQGLRLIYYSQIVNDFQKGDIAEGYSVSREKKESFPLTVTSAQKNPTAFYLCASSILRDTLYGYTFGSGTRLTVV.

The rearrangement joins TRBV2 to TRBJ2-1; TRBD1 or TRBD2 may be the D gene (5 bases each). V lost 7 bases to trimming and J lost 0 bases, with 13 bases between them. Germline CDR1 SNHLY, CDR2 FYNNEI. This CDR3 contains 15 residues. The CDR3 bases are TGTGCCAGCACTCGGGACGCCAGCTCCTACAATGAGCAGTTCTTC. It is translated as CASTRDASSYNEQFF.

V and J are TRBV29-1 and TRBJ1-4; weak D call: TRBD1 (5 bases). CDR1 and CDR2 (germline): SQVTM, ANQGSEA. The germline V and J ends were trimmed by 7 bases and 3 bases, with 21 bases remaining between them. CDR3 length: 16 amino acids. This CDR3 is CSAAGNTGLANEKLFF. The CDR3 DNA sequence: TGCAGCGCTGCGGGAAATACAGGCTTGGCTAATGAAAAACTGTTTTTT.

The rearrangement uses TRBV7-2 and TRBJ2-1; D possibly corresponds to TRBD1 (6 bases). Germline CDR1 SGHTA, CDR2 FQGNSA. There are 17 residues in the CDR3. The V end was cut by 5 bases, the J end by 5 bases, with 22 bases between. As DNA, the CDR3 is TGTGCCAGCAGCCCCCTCCTGTTGAACAGGGTAAACAATGAGCAGTTCTTC. This codes for CASSPLLLNRVNNEQFF.

The chain has TRBV19 and TRBJ1-4; 11 bases match TRBD1. In germline, CDR1 is LNHDA, CDR2 SQIVND (reference sequence). The ends lost 6 bases at V and 7 bases at J; junction bases unmatched: 4. The CDR3 has 14 residues. CDR3 DNA: TGTGCCAGTAGCGGACAGGGGGCGCGTGAAAAACTGTTTTTT. Protein product: CASSGQGAREKLFF.

The chain is built from TRBV5-4 and TRBJ2-1; weak D call: TRBD2 (6 bases). Per the germline V gene, CDR1 is SGHNT and CDR2 is YYREEE (reference sequence). Deletions cut 3 bases from V and 6 bases from J, with 13 bases between. The CDR3 totals 14 residues. The CDR3 here is CASSSPGLINEQFF. In DNA form, the CDR3 reads TGTGCCAGCAGCTCCCCGGGACTTATCAATGAGCAGTTCTTC.

The chain links TRBV2 to TRBJ1-4, with TRBD1 matching 7 bases. V trimming: 3 bases; J trimming: 10 bases; junction bases outside the gene matches: 8. The CDR3 covers 14 residues. Germline values: CDR1 SNHLY, CDR2 FYNNEI. This chain's CDR3 is CASSDETGRGKLFF. DNA of the CDR3: TGTGCCAGCAGTGACGAGACAGGGAGGGGAAAACTGTTTTTT. Filled out from reference TRBV2 and TRBJ1-4, the complete variable domain reads EPEVTQTPSHQVTQMGQEVILRCVPISNHLYFYWYRQILGQKVEFLVSFYNNEISEKSEIFDDQFSVERPDGSNFTLKIRSTKLEDSAMYFCASSDETGRGKLFFGSGTQLSVL.

This clone is a singleton in its sample. The chain links TRBV29-1 to TRBJ2-5, with D possibly being TRBD2 (6 bases). The CDR3 is made up of 12 amino acids. Germline V CDR1 and CDR2: SQVTM, ANQGSEA. Trimming shortened V by 7 bases and J by 5 bases, and 14 bases separated the two germline ends. CDR3 in amino acids: CSGAGGVETQYF. DNA of the CDR3: TGCAGCGGGGCCGGGGGTGTGGAGACCCAGTACTTC.

The J gene is TRBJ1-2, the V gene TRBV7-2; TRBD1 agrees at 10 bases. The CDR3 runs to 14 residues. V shed 5 bases and J 8 bases; nucleotides not matched to a gene: 8. CDR1 SGHTA and CDR2 FQGNSA come from the germline V gene. The chain's CDR3 is CASSTDRGLTGYTF. The DNA of the CDR3 is TGTGCCAGCAGCACGGACAGGGGGTTAACGGGCTACACCTTC.

The chain recombines TRBV9 with TRBJ2-5, with D hard to call. The CDR3 covers 14 residues. The germline V gene encodes CDR1 SGDLS and CDR2 YYNGEE. Trimming shortened V by 2 bases and J by 4 bases, and 12 bases separated the two germline ends. This CDR3 is CASSVRSDAETQYF. The CDR3 DNA sequence: TGTGCCAGCAGCGTGAGATCGGACGCAGAGACCCAGTACTTC.

The chain joins TRBV5-1 to TRBJ2-2; D possibly corresponds to TRBD1 (6 bases). CDR3 length equals 14 residues. In germline, CDR1 is SGHRS, CDR2 YFSETQ. Trimming pared 4 bases from V and 6 bases from J, leaving 13 bases between. This chain's CDR3 is CASSRDNAAGELFF. The CDR3 DNA reads as TGCGCCAGCAGCCGGGACAACGCAGCCGGGGAGCTGTTTTTT.

This clone was seen only a few times. Other DNA sequences in this sample translate to the same CDR3. This chain links TRBV11-2 with TRBJ2-7; D not resolved. The CDR3 has 14 residues. In germline, CDR1 is SGHAT, CDR2 FQNNGV. Deletions cut 1 base from V and 1 base from J, with 8 bases between. DNA of the CDR3: TGTGCCAGCAGCTTAGGGACGAAGTCCTACGAGCAGTACTTC. Protein: CASSLGTKSYEQYF.

This chain links TRBV10-3 with TRBJ1-2; 8 bases line up with TRBD1. Germline values: CDR1 ENHRY, CDR2 SYGVKD. The V gene end was trimmed by 1 base and the J gene end by 8 bases; junction bases not matched to a gene: 9. The CDR3 spans 15 residues. CDR3 sequence: CAISEFGQGLEGYTF. The CDR3 nucleotides are TGTGCCATCAGTGAGTTTGGACAGGGATTAGAAGGCTACACCTTC.

This clone was found once. V is TRBV29-1 and J is TRBJ2-3; 8 bases align to TRBD1. This CDR3 spans 13 amino acids. Germline values: CDR1 SQVTM, CDR2 ANQGSEA. V lost 7 bases to trimming and J lost 6 bases; unmatched junction nucleotides: 9. This chain's CDR3 is CSGRQGPRDTQYF. The CDR3, as DNA: TGCAGCGGCCGACAGGGGCCGAGGGATACGCAGTATTTT.

This chain links TRBV9 with TRBJ1-2; 8 nucleotides match TRBD1. The CDR3 covers 13 residues. Germline CDR1 is SGDLS and CDR2 is YYNGEE. V shed 3 bases and J 7 bases; nucleotides not matched to a gene: 5. CDR3 DNA: TGTGCCAGCAGCGGTACAGGGGGAATTGGCTACACCTTC. It specifies CASSGTGGIGYTF.

This clone is a singleton in its sample. This chain connects TRBV19 to TRBJ2-1; D perhaps matches TRBD1 (5 bases). Germline CDR1 reads LNHDA; CDR2 reads SQIVND (reference sequence). The CDR3 runs 14 residues. Trimming stripped 3 bases from V and 3 bases from J, with 9 bases between. CDR3 protein: CASSIVQDYNEQFF. In DNA form, the CDR3 reads TGTGCCAGTAGTATCGTACAGGACTACAATGAGCAGTTCTTC.

The chain has TRBV5-1 and TRBJ2-3; TRBD2 matches at 14 bases. The trim removed 4 bases at V and 3 bases at J, leaving 4 bases unmatched. This CDR3 spans 16 amino acids. Germline V gene data show CDR1 as SGHRS and CDR2 as YFSETQ. CDR3 nucleotides: TGCGCCAGCAGCAGGGGGACTAGCGGGAGAACAGATACGCAGTATTTT. It translates to CASSRGTSGRTDTQYF.

The chain carries TRBV28 and TRBJ2-7; 7 bases map to TRBD1. The CDR3 spans 15 residues. Germline CDR1 is MDHEN and CDR2 is SYDVKM. Germline trimming cut 4 bases from V and 0 bases from J; bases unmatched to any gene: 6. In DNA, the CDR3 is TGTGCCAGCAGTTCAACCGGGACAGACTCCTACGAGCAGTACTTC. Its translation: CASSSTGTDSYEQYF. Full variable domain (remainder filled in from reference TRBV28 and TRBJ2-7): DVKVTQSSRYLVKRTGEKVFLECVQDMDHENMFWYRQDPGLGLRLIYFSYDVKMKEKGDIPEGYSVSREKKERFSLILESASTNQTSMYLCASSSTGTDSYEQYFGPGTRLTVT.

V is TRBV7-3 and J is TRBJ1-1; D may be TRBD1 (5 bases). Germline lookup yields CDR1 SGHTA and CDR2 FQGTGA. V was shortened by 2 bases and J by 4 bases, with 11 bases between the two germline ends. The length of the CDR3 is 14 residues. The CDR3 region is CASSLQGIGTEAFF. The DNA of the CDR3 is TGTGCCAGCAGCTTACAGGGTATCGGCACTGAAGCTTTCTTT.

This chain uses TRBV28 with TRBJ2-7; TRBD1 matches 9 bases. The CDR3 is made up of 15 amino acids. Germline V gene data show CDR1 as MDHEN and CDR2 as SYDVKM. V trimming: 7 bases; J trimming: 3 bases; junction bases outside the gene matches: 10. CDR3 residues: CASTPGRTGVYEQYF. In nucleotides, the CDR3 is TGTGCCAGCACTCCTGGACGGACAGGGGTCTACGAGCAGTACTTC.

Turning to this clone: Distinct nucleotide sequences in the sample also encode this CDR3. The chain has TRBV14 and TRBJ2-1; no clear D gene. V gave up 1 base and J gave up 0 bases, with 4 bases separating them. The CDR3 consists of 14 residues. Germline-derived CDR1 and CDR2 are SGHDN and FVKESK. The CDR3 nucleotides read TGTGCCAGCAGCCAAGCTGGCTCCTACAATGAGCAGTTCTTC. Amino acids: CASSQAGSYNEQFF.

CDR3 DNA sequence: TGTGCCAGCAGCATACCGGGACCCGGAGGCTACGAGCAGTACTTC. Its protein product is CASSIPGPGGYEQYF. V gene TRBV5-4 combines with J gene TRBJ2-7; either TRBD1 or TRBD2 may supply D (5 bases each). V shed 4 bases and J shed 3 bases, with 17 bases lying between them. The CDR3 contains 15 residues. Germline V lookup: CDR1 SGHNT, CDR2 YYREEE (reference sequence). Using reference TRBV5-4 and TRBJ2-7 for the parts outside the CDR3, the full variable domain is ETGVTQSPTHLIKTRGQQVTLRCSSQSGHNTVSWYQQALGQGPQFIFQYYREEENGRGNFPPRFSGLQFPNYSSELNVNALELDDSALYLCASSIPGPGGYEQYFGPGTRLTVT.

The V call is TRBV27, the J call TRBJ1-2, with 7 bases lining up with TRBD1. Germline values: CDR1 MNHEY, CDR2 SMNVEV (reference sequence). The J segment lost 7 bases and the V segment lost 6 bases, leaving 8 bases of the junction unmatched. The CDR3 totals 13 residues. CDR3 protein: CASSDNTGAGYTF. DNA for the CDR3: TGTGCCAGCAGCGACAACACAGGGGCTGGCTACACCTTC.

The chain is built from TRBV5-1 and TRBJ2-7, with 11 bases lining up with TRBD2. The CDR3 has 14 amino acids. The V segment lost 4 bases and the J segment 7 bases; nucleotides outside the gene matches: 7. The germline V gene has CDR1 SGHRS and CDR2 YFSETQ. DNA for the CDR3: TGCGCCAGCAGCCAAACTAGCGGGAGTCAAGAGCAGTACTTC. Protein sequence: CASSQTSGSQEQYF.